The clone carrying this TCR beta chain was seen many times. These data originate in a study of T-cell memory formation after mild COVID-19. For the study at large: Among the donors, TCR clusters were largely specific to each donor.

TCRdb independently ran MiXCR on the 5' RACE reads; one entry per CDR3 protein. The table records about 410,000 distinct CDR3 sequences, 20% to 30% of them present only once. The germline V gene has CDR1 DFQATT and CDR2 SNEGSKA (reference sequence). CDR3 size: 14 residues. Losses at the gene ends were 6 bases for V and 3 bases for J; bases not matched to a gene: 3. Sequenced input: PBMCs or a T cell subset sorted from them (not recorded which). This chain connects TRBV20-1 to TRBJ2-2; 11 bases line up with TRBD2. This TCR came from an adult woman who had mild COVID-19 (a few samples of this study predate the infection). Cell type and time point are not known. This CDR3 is CSAKGLADTGELFF. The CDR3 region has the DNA TGCAGTGCGAAGGGACTAGCGGACACCGGGGAGCTGTTTTTT.